Following are 11 T cell receptor beta chains from one sample sequenced in a study of yellow fever vaccine responses in identical twins. TCRdb redid the calling of the RT-PCR reads with MiXCR, one entry per CDR3 protein. This table has 30,000 to 40,000 distinct CDR3 sequences, roughly 60% appearing once. Sequences were derived from T cells from blood (PBMCs), unsorted or a sorted subset (not recorded which), sampled before or after yellow fever vaccination (not recorded which). The receptors were gathered from a woman aged 18-35 years who received the yellow fever vaccine.

The chain combines TRBV9 with TRBJ1-5, with D perhaps TRBD1 (5 bases). Trimming shortened V by 0 bases and J by 6 bases, and 10 bases separated the two germline ends. CDR3 length: 14 residues. Looked up from germline, CDR1 is SGDLS and CDR2 is YYNGEE. DNA of the CDR3: TGTGCCAGCAGCGTAGGGGGCTCAGGTCAGCCCCAGCATTTT. This sequence encodes CASSVGGSGQPQHF.

The chain couples TRBV11-2 to TRBJ2-5; D unresolved. With 0 bases removed from V and 4 bases from J, the gap between germline ends came to 3 bases. CDR3 length: 12 amino acids. Germline loops: CDR1 SGHAT, CDR2 FQNNGV. CDR3 bases: TGTGCCAGCAGCTTAGAGAGAGAGACCCAGTACTTC. It yields the protein CASSLERETQYF.

This clonotype was counted only a few times. The chain recombines TRBV18 with TRBJ2-7, with 10 nucleotides matching TRBD2. CDR1 and CDR2 (germline): KGHSH, LQKENI. This CDR3 has 15 residues. The ends lost 5 bases at V and 6 bases at J; junction bases unmatched: 10. CDR3 nucleotides: TGTGCCAGCTCATCTGGTCCGGGACTAGCGTTCGAGCAGTACTTC. It encodes CASSSGPGLAFEQYF.

The chain combines TRBV11-3 with TRBJ2-7; D possibly corresponds to TRBD1 (6 bases). Trimming took off 0 bases at V and 2 bases at J, with 11 bases between the two ends. This CDR3 is built from 15 residues. In germline, CDR1 is SGHNT, CDR2 YENEEA. The CDR3 protein is CASSLDRGLTYEQYF. The CDR3 DNA reads TGTGCCAGCAGCTTAGACAGGGGTTTAACCTACGAGCAGTACTTC.

CDR3 in amino acids: CSAARGTTTNEQYF. CDR3 bases: TGCAGTGCTGCCCGCGGGACTACCACTAACGAGCAGTACTTC. This chain joins TRBV20-1 and TRBJ2-7; TRBD2 matches 7 bases. There are 14 residues in the CDR3. CDR1 and CDR2 (germline): DFQATT, SNEGSKA (reference sequence). V trimming: 5 bases; J trimming: 5 bases; junction bases outside the gene matches: 12.

The rearrangement uses TRBV18 and TRBJ2-5; D gene unclear. The CDR3 is 13 amino acids. CDR1 is KGHSH, CDR2 LQKENI, per germline. V dropped 3 bases and J dropped 1 base, with 6 bases sitting between them. Here the CDR3 reads CASSPLPQETQYF. The DNA for the CDR3 is TGTGCCAGCTCACCCCTCCCCCAAGAGACCCAGTACTTC.

J is TRBJ2-7 and V is TRBV18, with D hard to call. Germline V gene data show CDR1 as KGHSH and CDR2 as LQKENI. The V end lost 1 base, the J end lost 0 bases, and 4 bases lay between the germline ends. This CDR3 comprises 13 residues. Here the CDR3 DNA reads TGTGCCAGCTCACCACTCGACTCCTACGAGCAGTACGTC. It is translated as CASSPLDSYEQYV.

This clonotype has more than one count but fewer than ten. This chain joins TRBV4-1 and TRBJ2-1; 10 nucleotides line up with TRBD2. The V gene's germline CDR1 is MGHRA and CDR2 YSYEKL. CDR3 length: 15 amino acids. J was trimmed by 7 bases and V by 4 bases; bases with no gene match: 7. DNA of the CDR3: TGCGCCAGCAGCCTTGAGCGGGGGGGCGGGAATGAGCAGTTCTTC. Translation: CASSLERGGGNEQFF.

V and J are TRBV5-1 and TRBJ2-1; D remains ambiguous. Germline assignment: CDR1 SGHRS and CDR2 YFSETQ. CDR3 length equals 12 residues. V was shortened by 2 bases and J by 5 bases, with 5 bases between the two germline ends. CDR3 loop: CASSLPNNEQFF. The CDR3 DNA sequence: TGCGCCAGCAGCTTACCCAACAATGAGCAGTTCTTC.

The J gene is TRBJ2-2, the V gene TRBV11-1; TRBD2 might be the D (6 bases). Per the germline V gene, CDR1 is SGHAT and CDR2 is FQDESV (reference sequence). The CDR3 extends over 14 amino acids. V was cut by 7 bases and J by 3 bases, with 12 bases left in between. CDR3 loop: CASTLGGDTGELFF. The CDR3 bases are TGTGCCAGCACCCTTGGAGGGGACACCGGGGAGCTGTTTTTT.

The gene calls are TRBV12-3 or TRBV12-4 and TRBJ2-1, with 7 bases lining up with TRBD2. The CDR3 is made up of 12 amino acids. Losses at the gene ends were 3 bases for V and 10 bases for J; bases not matched to a gene: 3. The CDR3 loop reads CASSFRAGEQFF. CDR3 in DNA: TGTGCCAGCAGTTTCCGAGCGGGAGAGCAGTTCTTC.